This TCR beta chain was retrieved from a study of control samples from healthy donors and cancer patients. The CDR3 is 11 amino acids. Per germline, CDR1 SNHLY and CDR2 FYNNEI. Trimming stripped 9 bases from V and 5 bases from J, with 10 bases between. The method was immunoSEQ multiplex PCR; TCRdb's version includes in-frame clones alone and lacks a portion of them. The sample lists roughly 100,000 clones; around 88% were seen once. A single count supports this clone. The receptor's source is a man aged 60 to 69 with lung cancer. The chain couples TRBV2 to TRBJ1-2; the D gene is possibly TRBD1 (6 bases). The sequenced sample consisted of PBMCs. CDR3 in DNA: TGTGCCAGTATGACAGGATATGGCTACACCTTC. It encodes CASMTGYGYTF.